The following is a T cell receptor (beta chain) sequence with its context. The method was immunoSEQ multiplex PCR; TCRdb's version includes in-frame clones alone and lacks a portion of them. The sample has roughly 93,000 clones, approximately 95% seen once; the top ten hold approximately 0.23%. This specimen comes from a study of technical replicates of blood from a few donors. Trimming cost V 4 bases and J 2 bases; bases outside gene matches: 6. Germline assignment: CDR1 SGHVS and CDR2 FNYEAQ. This CDR3 comprises 16 residues. Source material: T cells isolated from PBMCs. The chain recombines TRBV7-6 with TRBJ2-3; 10 nucleotides align to TRBD2. The sequence came from a human donor in good health. DNA of the CDR3: TGTGCCAGCAGCTCGATAGCGGGAGGAATCACAGATACGCAGTATTTT. Amino acids: CASSSIAGGITDTQYF.